The TCR beta chain described here comes from a study of T cell responses to AZD1222 COVID-19 vaccine. Notes on the study in general: It was only a handful of AZD1222 recipients who were seropositive at baseline. Vaccine-associated CD4 TCRs spanned spike, dominant at 160-218 and 743-854. Increases in Spike-specific TCR breadth and depth were seen after two AZD1222 doses. The reported proportion of spike-specific TCRs targeting unmutated variant regions was nearly half.

About this clone: Antigen specificity is unknown.

Some clones are missing from TCRdb's copy, which holds only in-frame ones; the method was immunoSEQ multiplex PCR. Of tens of thousands of clones in the sample, 88% were seen once. This CDR3 has 17 amino acids. Losses at the gene ends were 3 bases for V and 4 bases for J; bases not matched to a gene: 7. Germline-derived CDR1 and CDR2 are MGHRA and YSYEKL. Here the sequenced sample was peripheral blood, taken 28 days after the second AZD1222 dose. The TCR originated in an adult who received the AZD1222 COVID-19 vaccine. V and J are TRBV4-1 and TRBJ2-1, with 12 bases fitting TRBD2. CDR3 DNA sequence: TGCGCCAGCAGCCACCAGACTAGCGGGGGCCGTTACAATGAGCAGTTCTTC. The encoded protein is CASSHQTSGGRYNEQFF.